These 5 T cell receptor beta chains share one sample of origin, sequenced in a study of control samples from healthy donors and cancer patients. Libraries were prepared by immunoSEQ multiplex PCR; TCRdb keeps only in-frame clonotypes and omits some of them. Of about 140,000 clones detected, under 95% appear once; the ten largest clones hold 10% to 15%. Sequenced material: blood. The receptors were gathered from a man aged 40-55 years in good health.

The chain couples TRBV11-2 to TRBJ2-7; TRBD1 matches 8 bases. Germline V CDR1 and CDR2: SGHAT, FQNNGV. Trimming cost V 1 base and J 6 bases; bases outside gene matches: 11. This CDR3 contains 16 residues. In DNA, the CDR3 is TGTGCCAGCAGCTTAGTTGACGGCAGGGGGCAAATCGAGCAGTACTTC. Translation: CASSLVDGRGQIEQYF.

In its sample, this clone was seen once. The chain has TRBV28 and TRBJ2-7; perhaps TRBD1 as D (6 bases). This CDR3 contains 15 residues. Germline V gives CDR1 MDHEN, CDR2 SYDVKM. V was clipped by 5 bases and J by 5 bases, with 19 bases between them. The CDR3 DNA follows: TGTGCCAGCAGTCAACAGGGACCTGGCCAGGACGAGCAGTACTTC. This gives the protein CASSQQGPGQDEQYF.

In its sample, this clone was seen once. The chain carries TRBV14 and TRBJ1-2; D unclear. From germline, CDR1 is SGHDN and CDR2 FVKESK. CDR3 length: 13 residues. V shed 1 base and J shed 8 bases, with 11 bases lying between them. The DNA for the CDR3 is TGTGCCAGCAGCCAAGTATTAGCCGGGGGCTACACCTTC. Protein sequence: CASSQVLAGGYTF.

This clone was recorded once. This chain connects TRBV28 to TRBJ2-1; D gene unclear. The V gene's germline CDR1 is MDHEN and CDR2 SYDVKM. The CDR3 is 15 residues long. V was clipped by 5 bases and J by 9 bases, with 20 bases between them. CDR3 loop: CASSTSANRFSEQFF. The CDR3 DNA is TGTGCCAGCAGTACCAGTGCTAACCGCTTCAGTGAGCAGTTCTTC.

This clone was seen once. V gene TRBV7-3 combines with J gene TRBJ2-1, with D perhaps TRBD1 (5 bases). The CDR3 runs to 14 residues. The germline V gene encodes CDR1 SGHTA and CDR2 FQGTGA. Between the trimmed V and J ends, which lost 0 bases and 4 bases, there was a span of 7 bases. The CDR3 spells CASSLTGAYNEQFF. The CDR3 DNA follows: TGTGCCAGCAGCTTAACAGGGGCTTACAATGAGCAGTTCTTC.